The sequence of this TCR beta chain was determined in a study of CD8+ T cells in alopecia areata. Sequencing used cDNA as its template, made by extracting RNA and reverse transcribing it. Produced via immunoSEQ multiplex PCR; TCRdb's table is partial and in-frame only. The data contain approximately 300,000 clones, roughly 64% of them singletons. General study results and limits: Lesional tissue from the scalp (especially in alopecia totalis/universalis) showed higher clonality than normal scalp.

V lost 7 bases and J 1 base, leaving 29 bases between the germline ends. Germline V gene data show CDR1 as MDHEN and CDR2 as SYDVKM. The CDR3 contains 19 residues. Treatment indicated: oral pan-JAK inhibitor, 5-10 mg twice daily. As part of sample collection, lesional scalp punch biopsies and peripheral blood were taken from alopecia areata patients. Only a few counts were recorded for this clone. The antigen is not known. This chain joins TRBV28 and TRBJ2-7; tentative D call: TRBD1 (6 bases). This clonotype originated in a human donor with alopecia areata. Sample: CD4+ T cells sorted from blood, taken at week 24, from a patient treated with tofacitinib. The CDR3 bases are TGTGCCAGCAACAAAATTCCCCGGACAGTCCCTGGGTCATCCTACGAGCAGTACTTC. Translation gives CASNKIPRTVPGSSYEQYF.